The clone carrying this T cell receptor beta chain showed up just a few times. The target antigen is unknown. TCR alpha and beta CDR3 regions were amplified from RNA using iRepertoire nested multiplex PCR. One-step reverse transcription and amplification started from approximately 100-400 ng of tissue mRNA or PBMC total RNA. TCRdb called the multiplex PCR reads again in MiXCR, with one record for every CDR3 protein. The sample has roughly 120,000 distinct CDR3 sequences; less than 30% are singletons. This record comes from a study of glioma-infiltrating T cells. The study, taken as a whole, reports: Non-neoplastic patients had below-expected tissue-blood divergence, while all gliomas exceeded expectation.

The V gene's germline CDR1 is SGDLS and CDR2 YYNGEE. The junction had 4 bases not matched to a gene; V was cut back by 0 bases and J by 5 bases. The CDR3 runs 14 residues. The TCR originated in a human donor with low-grade glioma or glioblastoma, undergoing nonglioma brain surgery, or in good health (not recorded which). Source material: glioma tissue, nonneoplastic brain tissue, or PBMCs (not recorded which). The rearrangement links TRBV9 to TRBJ1-1; 7 positions agree with TRBD1. CDR3 residues: CASSVVAGGTEAFF. CDR3 DNA sequence: TGTGCCAGCAGCGTAGTCGCAGGGGGAACTGAAGCTTTCTTT.